These 26 T cell receptor beta chains were sequenced from one sample in a study of beta chain features in type 1 diabetes. Study-wide results and limits: When Type 1 diabetes patients were examined, their TCRB CDR3s proved moderately but significantly shorter in all four CD4+ subsets.

No antigen has been assigned to these receptors. Expressed TCRB transcripts were sequenced because the entire RNA isolate underwent reverse transcription. Assay: immunoSEQ multiplex PCR; the TCRdb copy retains only in-frame clones and omits some. The table lists about 160,000 clones, roughly 60% of them singletons, with under 0.1% in the top ten. The sequenced sample was naive CD4+ T cells from blood. The receptors stem from a man in his thirties or forties with type 1 diabetes.

This chain uses TRBV7-8 with TRBJ1-1; no reliable D call. Germline V lookup: CDR1 SGHVS, CDR2 FQNEAQ. The CDR3 totals 14 residues. V lost 2 bases and J lost 0, with 7 bases in between. DNA of the CDR3: TGTGCCAGCAGCTTATCGAGCTTGAACACTGAAGCTTTCTTT. It translates to CASSLSSLNTEAFF.

The chain is built from TRBV27 and TRBJ2-5, with D possibly called TRBD1 or TRBD2 (5 bases each). The CDR3 contains 12 residues. Trimming left V 11 bases short and J 2 bases short, with 12 bases between. Germline values: CDR1 MNHEY, CDR2 SMNVEV (reference sequence). CDR3: CAVGTVQETQYF. CDR3 bases: TGTGCCGTTGGGACGGTTCAAGAGACCCAGTACTTC.

This clone has just one count. The rearrangement links TRBV11-2 to TRBJ2-3; 9 nucleotides match TRBD2. Looked up from germline, CDR1 is SGHAT and CDR2 is FQNNGV. Unmatched junction bases numbered 9, after V lost 3 bases and J lost 5 bases. CDR3 length: 16 amino acids. CDR3 region: CASSLLAGSFGDTQYF. The CDR3, as DNA: TGTGCCAGCAGCTTGCTAGCGGGGAGCTTTGGAGATACGCAGTATTTT. The whole variable domain, remainder taken from reference TRBV11-2 and TRBJ2-3, is EAGVAQSPRYKIIEKRQSVAFWCNPISGHATLYWYQQILGQGPKLLIQFQNNGVVDDSQLPKDRFSAERLKGVDSTLKIQPAKLEDSAVYLCASSLLAGSFGDTQYFGPGTRLTVL.

This clone was observed a few times. The chain is built from TRBV20-1 and TRBJ1-1, with D unclear. The V and J ends lost 5 bases and 7 bases respectively, with 11 bases between them. The CDR3 runs 11 residues. Germline V gives CDR1 DFQATT, CDR2 SNEGSKA (reference sequence). This chain's CDR3 is CSAGRTGEAFF. CDR3 DNA sequence: TGCAGTGCTGGACGGACGGGTGAAGCTTTCTTT.

This clone came up a few times. The rearrangement links TRBV5-6 to TRBJ2-1; D is unclear. Between the trimmed V and J ends, which lost 1 base and 9 bases, there was a span of 5 bases. Germline CDR1 and CDR2: SGHDT and YYEEEE. CDR3 length: 11 amino acids. The CDR3 region has the DNA TGTGCCAGCAGCTTGAATCGTGAGCAGTTCTTC. It yields the protein CASSLNREQFF.

J is TRBJ1-3 and V is TRBV4-3, with D uncertain. The germline V gene encodes CDR1 LGHNA and CDR2 YSLEER. The CDR3 has 17 amino acids. V shed 0 bases and J shed 3 bases, with 15 bases lying between them. The CDR3 DNA sequence: TGCGCCAGCAGCCAAGACGTTTTAACACCGCATGGAAACACCATATATTTT. Protein product: CASSQDVLTPHGNTIYF.

CDR3 sequence: CASSLEVGPYNEQFF. The CDR3 region has the DNA TGTGCCAGCAGCTTAGAGGTGGGGCCCTACAATGAGCAGTTCTTC. This chain connects TRBV7-2 to TRBJ2-1; D is perhaps TRBD1 (5 bases). Germline lookup yields CDR1 SGHTA and CDR2 FQGNSA. V was trimmed by 1 base and J by 2 bases, leaving 9 bases between them. The CDR3 is 15 amino acids.

J is TRBJ2-3 and V is TRBV27; TRBD2 matches at 9 bases. The CDR3 runs to 14 residues. With V trimmed by 8 bases and J by 5 bases, 8 bases remained unmatched. CDR1 is MNHEY, CDR2 SMNVEV, per germline (reference sequence). The CDR3 reads CASRSSGVVDTQYF. The CDR3, as DNA: TGTGCCAGCCGATCTAGCGGGGTGGTAGATACGCAGTATTTT.

This clone was counted a single time. V usage is TRBV4-3 and J usage is TRBJ2-5; TRBD1 aligns across 8 bases. After removal of 3 bases from V and 5 bases from J, the junction contained 8 bases not matched to a gene. Germline V lookup: CDR1 LGHNA, CDR2 YSLEER. The CDR3 has 15 residues. The CDR3 here is CASSHRQGSVETQYF. The CDR3 DNA follows: TGCGCCAGCAGCCACAGACAGGGGAGTGTGGAGACCCAGTACTTC.

This chain uses TRBV7-2 with TRBJ2-1; 8 bases align to TRBD1. Germline CDR1 reads SGHTA; CDR2 reads FQGNSA. This CDR3 has 16 residues. V lost 7 bases and J lost 8; bases outside the gene matches: 16. The CDR3 here is CASTTPRARGRDEQFF. CDR3 nucleotides: TGTGCCAGCACTACCCCCCGGGCCAGGGGGCGCGATGAGCAGTTCTTC.

V gene TRBV2 combines with J gene TRBJ2-1, with 7 bases lining up with TRBD1. CDR3 length equals 16 residues. After removal of 2 bases from V and 5 bases from J, the junction contained 9 bases not matched to a gene. CDR1 and CDR2 (germline): SNHLY, FYNNEI. The CDR3 spells CASSERVTGIDNEQFF. CDR3 in DNA: TGTGCCAGCAGTGAACGAGTGACAGGGATAGACAATGAGCAGTTCTTC.

The chain links TRBV29-1 to TRBJ2-2; possible D gene TRBD1, 6 bases. Germline V gene sequence: CDR1 SQVTM, CDR2 ANQGSEA. CDR3 length: 13 residues. The V end lost 7 bases, the J end lost 0 bases, and 9 bases lay between the germline ends. CDR3 amino acids: CSGDTANTGELFF. The CDR3 DNA reads as TGCAGCGGGGACACGGCGAACACCGGGGAGCTGTTTTTT.

V is TRBV19 and J is TRBJ2-3; 7 nucleotides match TRBD2. The length of the CDR3 is 13 residues. V was pared by 7 bases and J by 1 base, with 2 bases of the junction left unmatched. Germline CDR1 and CDR2: LNHDA and SQIVND (reference sequence). The CDR3 region is CASTGGRTDTQYF. The CDR3 region has the DNA TGTGCCAGTACGGGGGGACGCACAGATACGCAGTATTTT.

The chain carries TRBV4-1 and TRBJ1-2, with TRBD1 matching 9 bases. This CDR3 is 17 amino acids long. Germline CDR1 is MGHRA and CDR2 is YSYEKL. V was pared by 0 bases and J by 4 bases, with 9 bases of the junction left unmatched. CDR3 DNA: TGCGCCAGCAGCCAAGAGCGGAGGGACAGGGACGCCTATGGCTACACCTTC. Amino acids: CASSQERRDRDAYGYTF.

This chain uses TRBV5-1 with TRBJ1-3; 8 positions agree with TRBD1. Germline CDR1 and CDR2: SGHRS and YFSETQ. J lost 2 bases, V lost 4 bases, and 2 bases had no gene match. The CDR3 covers 14 residues. Written as DNA, the CDR3 is TGCGCCAGCAGCGCGGGACAGGCTGGAAACACCATATATTTT. Translated: CASSAGQAGNTIYF.

This clone was observed a single time. The chain uses TRBV7-9 and TRBJ2-6; D remains unclear. The ends were cut back, 1 base at V and 4 bases at J, with 8 bases in the middle. Per germline, CDR1 SEHNR and CDR2 FQNEAQ (reference sequence). The CDR3 length is 15 residues. CDR3 coding DNA: TGTGCCAGCAGCTTAGGTAACATCGGGGCCAACGTCCTGACTTTC. Translated: CASSLGNIGANVLTF. Looking up the rest from reference TRBV7-9 and TRBJ2-6 gives the full variable domain: DTGVSQNPRHKITKRGQNVTFRCDPISEHNRLYWYRQTLGQGPEFLTYFQNEAQLEKSRLLSDRFSAERPKGSFSTLEIQRTEQGDSAMYLCASSLGNIGANVLTFGAGSRLTVL.

In this sample, this clone turned up a few times. V gene TRBV9 combines with J gene TRBJ2-5; D assignment may be TRBD1 or TRBD2 (6 bases each). V lost 3 bases and J 5 bases, leaving 14 bases between the germline ends. Germline V CDR1 and CDR2: SGDLS, YYNGEE. CDR3 length: 14 residues. This CDR3 reads CASSARGLGETQYF. As DNA, the CDR3 is TGTGCCAGCAGCGCCCGGGGGCTCGGGGAGACCCAGTACTTC.

The V and J genes are TRBV4-3 and TRBJ2-3, with a tentative D call TRBD2 (6 bases). Trimming took off 1 base at V and 6 bases at J, with 11 bases between the two ends. CDR3 size: 14 residues. CDR1 LGHNA and CDR2 YSLEER come from the germline V gene. The CDR3 DNA follows: TGCGCCAGCAGCCAAGGCGCGGGGCGGGATACGCAGTATTTT. It translates to CASSQGAGRDTQYF.

The V and J genes are TRBV29-1 and TRBJ1-2; the D gene is possibly TRBD1 (5 bases). The CDR3 is 12 amino acids. From germline, CDR1 is SQVTM and CDR2 ANQGSEA. V lost 7 bases, J lost 0 bases, and 9 bases lay in between. The CDR3 sequence: CSASGANYGYTF. The CDR3 DNA reads TGCAGCGCATCGGGGGCTAACTATGGCTACACCTTC.

The chain links TRBV9 to TRBJ2-2, with TRBD2 identical over 9 bases. This CDR3 is 15 amino acids long. The V and J ends lost 4 bases and 2 bases, in that order; junction bases with no gene match: 3. The V gene's germline CDR1 is SGDLS and CDR2 YYNGEE. CDR3 region: CASSPGLANTGELFF. The CDR3 nucleotides are TGTGCCAGCAGCCCGGGACTAGCCAACACCGGGGAGCTGTTTTTT. The full variable domain, rest sourced from reference TRBV9 and TRBJ2-2, is DSGVTQTPKHLITATGQRVTLRCSPRSGDLSVYWYQQSLDQGLQFLIQYYNGEERAKGNILERFSAQQFPDLHSELNLSSLELGDSALYFCASSPGLANTGELFFGEGSRLTVL.

The CDR3 reads CSVETSGGRGTQYF. The CDR3 coding sequence is TGCAGCGTTGAGACTAGCGGGGGACGTGGTACGCAGTATTTT. The chain carries TRBV29-1 and TRBJ2-3; 12 nucleotides align to TRBD2. This CDR3 is 14 amino acids long. V lost 3 bases and J lost 8; bases outside the gene matches: 6. In germline, CDR1 is SQVTM, CDR2 ANQGSEA.

This clone was seen only once. This sequence joins TRBV7-9 and TRBJ2-7, with D maybe TRBD1 (6 bases). The CDR3 length is 15 residues. Germline values: CDR1 SEHNR, CDR2 FQNEAQ (reference sequence). V was pared by 5 bases and J by 3 bases, with 17 bases between. The CDR3 bases are TGTGCCAGCAGCACTCCGGGACAAAGACGCTACGAGCAGTACTTC. Its protein product is CASSTPGQRRYEQYF.

The rearrangement links TRBV5-1 to TRBJ2-1; unclear D gene. The CDR3 covers 13 residues. V was cut by 5 bases and J by 9 bases, with 15 bases left in between. CDR1 and CDR2 (germline): SGHRS, YFSETQ. The CDR3 protein is CASRLNWVGEQFF. The CDR3 DNA sequence: TGCGCCAGCAGATTGAACTGGGTCGGTGAGCAGTTCTTC.

This chain uses TRBV7-2 with TRBJ2-5; D remains ambiguous. The CDR3 spans 12 residues. V shed 4 bases and J shed 5 bases, with 8 bases lying between them. The germline V gene has CDR1 SGHTA and CDR2 FQGNSA. CDR3 residues: CASSSYGETQYF. CDR3 DNA sequence: TGTGCCAGCAGCTCATACGGGGAGACCCAGTACTTC.

This rearrangement joins TRBV29-1 to TRBJ2-7, with 9 bases identical to TRBD1. The CDR3 has 11 residues. Germline values: CDR1 SQVTM, CDR2 ANQGSEA. The V gene end was trimmed by 7 bases and the J gene end by 3 bases; junction bases not matched to a gene: 1. The CDR3, as DNA: TGCAGCGGGACAGGGGACTACGAGCAGTACTTC. Protein: CSGTGDYEQYF.

The rearrangement uses TRBV30 and TRBJ1-3; D is unclear. Trimming took 4 bases from V and 2 from J, leaving 12 bases between them. Germline V lookup: CDR1 GTSNPN, CDR2 SVGIG (reference sequence). This CDR3 has 14 amino acids. The CDR3 DNA follows: TGTGCCTGGAACCCCCAGGCAACTGGAAACACCATATATTTT. It specifies CAWNPQATGNTIYF.